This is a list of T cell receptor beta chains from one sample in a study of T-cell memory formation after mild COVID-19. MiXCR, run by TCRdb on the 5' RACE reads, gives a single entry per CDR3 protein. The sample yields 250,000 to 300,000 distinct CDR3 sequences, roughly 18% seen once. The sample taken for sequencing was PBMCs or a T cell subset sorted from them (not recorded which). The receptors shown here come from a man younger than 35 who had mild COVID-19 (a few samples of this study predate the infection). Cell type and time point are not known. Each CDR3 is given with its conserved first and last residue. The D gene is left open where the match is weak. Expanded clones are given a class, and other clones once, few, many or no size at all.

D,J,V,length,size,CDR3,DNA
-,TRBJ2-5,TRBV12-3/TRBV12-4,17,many,CASSSQPAGSPRGTQYF,TGTGCCAGCAGTTCTCAACCCGCGGGTTCACCCCGAGGGACCCAGTACTTC
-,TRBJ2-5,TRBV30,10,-,CAWAEETQYF,TGTGCCTGGGCAGAAGAGACCCAGTACTTC
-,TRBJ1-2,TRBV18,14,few,CASSPDAGSYGYTF,TGTGCCAGCTCACCAGATGCAGGGAGCTATGGCTACACCTTC
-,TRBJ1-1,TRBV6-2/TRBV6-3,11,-,CASLENTEAFF,TGTGCCAGCTTGGAGAACACTGAAGCTTTCTTT
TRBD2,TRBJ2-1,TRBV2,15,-,CASRPQTSGGARQFF,TGTGCCAGCAGACCACAGACTAGCGGGGGGGCCAGGCAGTTCTTC
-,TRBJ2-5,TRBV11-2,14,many,CASSQGLPQETQYF,TGTGCCAGCAGCCAGGGGCTGCCACAAGAGACCCAGTACTTC
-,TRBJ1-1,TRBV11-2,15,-,CASTYEQVRNTEAFF,TGTGCCTCAACGTACGAACAGGTCAGAAACACTGAAGCTTTCTTT
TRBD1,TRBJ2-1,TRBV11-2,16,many,CASSPGPGTGLNEQFF,TGTGCCAGCAGCCCAGGCCCCGGGACAGGGCTCAATGAGCAGTTCTTC
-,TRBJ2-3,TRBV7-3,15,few,CASSFIAGSTDTQYF,TGTGCCAGCAGCTTTATTGCAGGGTCCACAGATACGCAGTATTTT
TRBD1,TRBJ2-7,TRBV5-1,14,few,CASSSRQGRTEQYF,TGCGCCAGCAGCTCACGACAGGGTAGAACCGAGCAGTACTTC
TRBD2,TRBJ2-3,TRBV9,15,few,CASSKGAGRTDTQYF,TGTGCCAGCAGCAAAGGAGCGGGGCGCACAGATACGCAGTATTTT
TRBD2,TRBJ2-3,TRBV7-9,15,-,CASSSLAGGRDTQYF,TGTGCCAGCAGCTCCCTAGCGGGGGGGCGGGATACGCAGTATTTT
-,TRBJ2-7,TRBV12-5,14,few,CASGLGGYSSEQYF,TGTGCTAGTGGTTTGGGGGGGTACTCCTCCGAGCAGTACTTC
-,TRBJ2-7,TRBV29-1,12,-,CSVRDGSYEQYF,TGCAGCGTTCGAGACGGCTCCTACGAGCAGTACTTC
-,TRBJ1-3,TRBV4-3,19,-,CASSQVSPGGSDAGNTIYF,TGCGCCAGCAGCCAAGTCTCCCCGGGGGGGAGCGATGCTGGAAACACCATATATTTT
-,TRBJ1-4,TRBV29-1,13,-,CSVVIGMDEKLFF,TGCAGCGTTGTGATAGGGATGGATGAAAAACTGTTTTTT
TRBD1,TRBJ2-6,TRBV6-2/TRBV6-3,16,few,CASSYTRGPGANVLTF,TGTGCCAGCAGTTACACCAGGGGGCCTGGGGCCAACGTCCTGACTTTC
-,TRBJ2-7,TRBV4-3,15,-,CASSQEARPSYEQYF,TGCGCCAGCAGCCAAGAAGCCCGGCCGTCCTACGAGCAGTACTTC
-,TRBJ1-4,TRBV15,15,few,CATSILGATNEKLFF,TGTGCCACCAGCATCTTGGGGGCAACTAATGAAAAACTGTTTTTT
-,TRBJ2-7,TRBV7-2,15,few,CASNEGAGVSYEQYF,TGTGCCAGCAACGAAGGAGCGGGTGTTTCCTACGAGCAGTACTTC
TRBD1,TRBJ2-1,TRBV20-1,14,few,CSAAGTGSGNEQFF,TGCAGTGCTGCAGGGACAGGCAGTGGCAATGAGCAGTTCTTC
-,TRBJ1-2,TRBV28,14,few,CASSFGLSRGGYTF,TGTGCCAGCAGTTTCGGACTTTCTCGAGGTGGCTACACCTTC
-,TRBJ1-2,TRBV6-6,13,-,CASSPDSSYGYTF,TGTGCCAGCAGTCCCGACAGTAGTTATGGCTACACCTTC
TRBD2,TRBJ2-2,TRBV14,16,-,CASTPGTSDGTGELFF,TGTGCCAGCACCCCCGGGACTAGCGACGGCACCGGGGAGCTGTTTTTT
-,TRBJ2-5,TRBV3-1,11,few,CASSQPETQYF,TGTGCCAGCAGCCAACCAGAGACCCAGTACTTC
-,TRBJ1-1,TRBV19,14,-,CASSIQDKNTEAFF,TGTGCCAGTAGTATACAGGACAAGAACACTGAAGCTTTCTTT
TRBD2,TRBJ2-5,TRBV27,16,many,CARSSGGAGLLETQYF,TGTGCCCGCTCTAGCGGGGGGGCCGGTTTGTTAGAGACCCAGTACTTC
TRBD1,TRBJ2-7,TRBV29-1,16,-,CSVGRDRASRSYEQYF,TGCAGCGTTGGCCGGGACAGGGCGTCACGATCCTACGAGCAGTACTTC
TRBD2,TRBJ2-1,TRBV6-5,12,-,CASSETSGEQFF,TGTGCCAGCAGCGAAACTAGCGGTGAGCAGTTCTTC
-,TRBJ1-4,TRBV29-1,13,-,CSVADGRNEKLFF,TGCAGCGTGGCGGACGGACGAAATGAAAAACTGTTTTTT
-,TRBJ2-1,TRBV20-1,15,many,CSAYRVPSSYNEQFF,TGCAGTGCTTACCGGGTCCCGAGCTCCTACAATGAGCAGTTCTTC
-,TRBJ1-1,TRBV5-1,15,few,CASSLEGGLNTEAFF,TGCGCCAGCAGCCTGGAGGGGGGCCTGAACACTGAAGCTTTCTTT
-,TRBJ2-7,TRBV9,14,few,CASSVVSSSYEQYF,TGTGCCAGCAGCGTAGTCAGCAGCTCCTACGAGCAGTACTTC
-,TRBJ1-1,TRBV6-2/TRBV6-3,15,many,CASSFNGLGNTEAFF,TGTGCCAGCAGTTTCAATGGTTTAGGGAACACTGAAGCTTTCTTT
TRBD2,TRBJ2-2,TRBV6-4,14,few,CASSEGLATGELFF,TGTGCCAGCAGCGAGGGACTAGCTACCGGGGAGCTGTTTTTT
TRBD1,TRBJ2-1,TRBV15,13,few,CALGTGFYNEQFF,TGTGCCCTCGGGACAGGGTTCTACAATGAGCAGTTCTTC
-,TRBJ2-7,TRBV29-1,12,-,CSVEITLGEQYF,TGCAGCGTCGAAATCACTCTCGGCGAGCAGTACTTC
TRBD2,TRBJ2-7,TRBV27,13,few,CASSKGGQSEQYF,TGTGCCAGCAGTAAGGGAGGGCAGTCCGAGCAGTACTTC
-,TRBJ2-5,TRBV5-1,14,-,CASSWTGREETQYF,TGCGCCAGCTCCTGGACAGGGAGGGAAGAGACCCAGTACTTC
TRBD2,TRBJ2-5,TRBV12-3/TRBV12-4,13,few,CASSHRLAGTQYF,TGTGCCAGCAGTCATCGACTAGCGGGGACCCAGTACTTC
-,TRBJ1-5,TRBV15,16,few,CATSRAGEGWDQPQHF,TGTGCCACCAGCAGAGCAGGGGAGGGTTGGGATCAGCCCCAGCATTTT
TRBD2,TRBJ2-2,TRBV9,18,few,CASSVALGLAGEGGELFF,TGTGCCAGCAGCGTAGCTCTCGGACTAGCGGGGGAGGGCGGGGAGCTGTTTTTT
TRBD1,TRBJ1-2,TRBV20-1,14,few,CSARDPDRGYGYTF,TGCAGTGCTAGAGATCCTGACAGGGGGTATGGCTACACCTTC
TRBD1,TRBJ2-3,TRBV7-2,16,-,CASTMDRSLSADTQYF,TGTGCCAGCACCATGGACAGGAGCCTCTCGGCAGATACGCAGTATTTT
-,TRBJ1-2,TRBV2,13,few,CASISQGWYGYTF,TGTGCCAGCATATCACAGGGCTGGTATGGCTACACCTTC
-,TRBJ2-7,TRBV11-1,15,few,CASSLRGDGSYEQYF,TGTGCCAGCAGCTTACGAGGTGATGGGTCCTACGAGCAGTACTTC
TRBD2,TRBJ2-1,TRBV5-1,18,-,CASSSPGLAAEMHNEQFF,TGCGCCAGCAGCTCACCGGGACTAGCGGCGGAGATGCACAATGAGCAGTTCTTC
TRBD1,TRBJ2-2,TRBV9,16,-,CASSVAPGQLTGELFF,TGTGCCAGCAGCGTAGCTCCGGGACAGCTCACCGGGGAGCTGTTTTTT
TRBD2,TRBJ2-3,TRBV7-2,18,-,CASSPRAGGAPLTDTQYF,TGTGCCAGCAGCCCCCGAGCCGGGGGGGCCCCCCTCACAGATACGCAGTATTTT
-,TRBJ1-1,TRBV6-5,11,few,CASRANTEAFF,TGTGCCAGCAGAGCGAACACTGAAGCTTTCTTT
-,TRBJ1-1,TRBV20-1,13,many,CSASRDRTTEAFF,TGCAGTGCTAGCCGCGACAGGACCACTGAAGCTTTCTTT
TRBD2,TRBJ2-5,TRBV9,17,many,CASSPRSSSGGAETQYF,TGTGCCAGCAGCCCCCGCTCCTCCAGCGGGGGCGCCGAGACCCAGTACTTC
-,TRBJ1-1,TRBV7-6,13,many,CASSYPGDTEAFF,TGTGCCAGCAGCTATCCCGGGGACACTGAAGCTTTCTTT
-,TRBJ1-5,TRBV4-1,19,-,CASSQMLLQGAGSNQPQHF,TGCGCCAGCAGCCAGATGCTACTTCAGGGTGCGGGGAGCAATCAGCCCCAGCATTTT
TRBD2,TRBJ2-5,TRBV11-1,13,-,CASRNSGGETQYF,TGTGCCAGCAGAAACTCGGGGGGAGAGACCCAGTACTTC
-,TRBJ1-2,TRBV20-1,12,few,CSAKYRGYGYTF,TGCAGTGCTAAATACCGCGGATATGGCTACACCTTC
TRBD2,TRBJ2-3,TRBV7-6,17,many,CASSPGLAGDSTDTQYF,TGTGCCAGCAGTCCGGGACTAGCGGGAGATAGCACAGATACGCAGTATTTT
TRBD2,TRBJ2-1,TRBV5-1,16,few,CASSLVPGGPVGEQFF,TGCGCCAGCAGCTTGGTGCCGGGGGGGCCGGTTGGTGAGCAGTTCTTC
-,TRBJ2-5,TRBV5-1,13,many,CASTQQGGETQYF,TGCGCCAGCACTCAACAGGGAGGGGAGACCCAGTACTTC